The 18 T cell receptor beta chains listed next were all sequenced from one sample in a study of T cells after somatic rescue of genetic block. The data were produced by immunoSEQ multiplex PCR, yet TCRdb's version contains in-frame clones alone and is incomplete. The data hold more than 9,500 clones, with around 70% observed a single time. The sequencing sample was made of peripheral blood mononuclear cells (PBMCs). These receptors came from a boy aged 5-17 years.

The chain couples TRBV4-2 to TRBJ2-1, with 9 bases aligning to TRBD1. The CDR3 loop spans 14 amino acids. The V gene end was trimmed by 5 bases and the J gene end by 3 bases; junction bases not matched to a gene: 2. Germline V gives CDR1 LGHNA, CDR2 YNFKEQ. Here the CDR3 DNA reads TGTGCCAGCAGCAGGGGACAGGGCTACAATGAGCAGTTCTTC. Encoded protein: CASSRGQGYNEQFF.

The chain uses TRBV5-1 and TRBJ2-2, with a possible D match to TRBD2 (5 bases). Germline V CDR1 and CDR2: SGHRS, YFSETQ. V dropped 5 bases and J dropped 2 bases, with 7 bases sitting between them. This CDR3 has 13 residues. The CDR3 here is CASRPSNTGELFF. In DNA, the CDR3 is TGCGCCAGCAGGCCTAGCAACACCGGGGAGCTGTTTTTT.

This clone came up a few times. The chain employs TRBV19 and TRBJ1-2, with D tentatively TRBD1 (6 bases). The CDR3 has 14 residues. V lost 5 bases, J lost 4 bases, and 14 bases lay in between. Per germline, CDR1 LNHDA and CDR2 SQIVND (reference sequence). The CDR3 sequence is CASSAAGVGYGYTF. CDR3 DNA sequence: TGTGCCAGTAGTGCCGCAGGGGTAGGCTATGGCTACACCTTC.

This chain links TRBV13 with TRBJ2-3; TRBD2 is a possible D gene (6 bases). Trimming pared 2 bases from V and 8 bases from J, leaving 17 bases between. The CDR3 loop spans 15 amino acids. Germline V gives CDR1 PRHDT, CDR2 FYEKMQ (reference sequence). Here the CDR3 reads CASSLFGRASGTQYF. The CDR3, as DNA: TGTGCCAGCAGCTTATTCGGGAGAGCTTCCGGTACGCAGTATTTT. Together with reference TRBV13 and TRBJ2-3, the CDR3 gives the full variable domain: AAGVIQSPRHLIKEKRETATLKCYPIPRHDTVYWYQQGPGQDPQFLISFYEKMQSDKGSIPDRFSAQQFSDYHSELNMSSLELGDSALYFCASSLFGRASGTQYFGPGTRLTVL.

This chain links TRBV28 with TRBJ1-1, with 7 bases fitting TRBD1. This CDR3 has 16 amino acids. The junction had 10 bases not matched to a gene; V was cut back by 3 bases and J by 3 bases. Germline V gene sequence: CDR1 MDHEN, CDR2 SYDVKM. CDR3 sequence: CASSLPLTGHHTEAFF. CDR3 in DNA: TGTGCCAGCAGTTTGCCACTGACAGGGCACCACACTGAAGCTTTCTTT.

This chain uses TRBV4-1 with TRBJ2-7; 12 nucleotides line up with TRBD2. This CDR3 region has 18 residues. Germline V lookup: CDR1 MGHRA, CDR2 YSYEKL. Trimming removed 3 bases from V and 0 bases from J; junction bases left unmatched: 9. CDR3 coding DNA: TGCGCCAGCAGCCAGGCACTAGCGGGGGGCACCATCTCCTACGAGCAGTACTTC. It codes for CASSQALAGGTISYEQYF.

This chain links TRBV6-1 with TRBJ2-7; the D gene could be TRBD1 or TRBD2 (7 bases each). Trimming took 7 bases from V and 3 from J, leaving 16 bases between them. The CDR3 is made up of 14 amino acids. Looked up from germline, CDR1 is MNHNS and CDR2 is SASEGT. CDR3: CASTVGGGVYEQYF. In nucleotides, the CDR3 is TGTGCCAGCACCGTGGGAGGGGGCGTCTACGAGCAGTACTTC.

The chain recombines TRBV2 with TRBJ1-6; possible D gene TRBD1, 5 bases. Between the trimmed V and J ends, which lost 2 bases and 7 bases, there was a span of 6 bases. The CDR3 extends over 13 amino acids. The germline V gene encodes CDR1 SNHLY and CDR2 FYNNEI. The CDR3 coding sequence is TGTGCCAGCAGTGAACAGGGAAATTCACCCCTCCACTTT. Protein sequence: CASSEQGNSPLHF.

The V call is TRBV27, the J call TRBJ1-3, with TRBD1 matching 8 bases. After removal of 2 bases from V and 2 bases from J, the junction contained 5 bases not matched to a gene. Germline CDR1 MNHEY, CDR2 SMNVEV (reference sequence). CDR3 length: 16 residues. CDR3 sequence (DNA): TGTGCCAGCAGTTTACTTAGACAGGGGACTGGAAACACCATATATTTT. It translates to CASSLLRQGTGNTIYF.

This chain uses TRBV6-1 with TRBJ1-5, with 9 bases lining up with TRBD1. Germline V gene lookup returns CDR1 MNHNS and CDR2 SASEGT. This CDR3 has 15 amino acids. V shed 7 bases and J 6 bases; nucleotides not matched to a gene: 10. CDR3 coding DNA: TGTGCCAGCATCCCCGGGACAGGGAAAGGTCAGCCCCAGCATTTT. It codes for CASIPGTGKGQPQHF.

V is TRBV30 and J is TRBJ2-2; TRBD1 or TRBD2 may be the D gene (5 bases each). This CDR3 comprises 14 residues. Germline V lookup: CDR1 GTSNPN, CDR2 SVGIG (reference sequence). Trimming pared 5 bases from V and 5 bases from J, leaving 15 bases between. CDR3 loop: CAWGGFLRTGELFF. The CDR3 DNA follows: TGTGCCTGGGGGGGATTTTTAAGGACCGGGGAGCTGTTTTTT.

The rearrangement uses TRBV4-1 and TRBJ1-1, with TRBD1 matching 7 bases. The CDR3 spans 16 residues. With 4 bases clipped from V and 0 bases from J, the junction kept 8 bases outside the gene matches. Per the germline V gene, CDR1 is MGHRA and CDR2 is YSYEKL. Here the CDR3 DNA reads TGCGCCAGCAGCCCAAGGTCGACAGGGTTGAACACTGAAGCTTTCTTT. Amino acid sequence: CASSPRSTGLNTEAFF.

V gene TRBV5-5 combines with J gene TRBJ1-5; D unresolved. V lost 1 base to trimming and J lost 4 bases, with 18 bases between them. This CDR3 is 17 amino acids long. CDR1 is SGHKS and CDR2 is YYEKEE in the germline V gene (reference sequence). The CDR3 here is CASSLRGVSFLNQPQHF. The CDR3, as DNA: TGTGCCAGCAGCTTGCGTGGGGTAAGCTTCTTAAATCAGCCCCAGCATTTT.

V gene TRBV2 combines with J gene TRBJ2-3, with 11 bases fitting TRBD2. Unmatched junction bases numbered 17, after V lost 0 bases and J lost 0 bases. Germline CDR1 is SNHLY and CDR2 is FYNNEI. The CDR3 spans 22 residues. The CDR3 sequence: CASSEALIGALGTSGSTDTQYF. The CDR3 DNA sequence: TGTGCCAGCAGTGAAGCGCTTATCGGAGCCTTGGGGACTAGCGGTAGCACAGATACGCAGTATTTT.

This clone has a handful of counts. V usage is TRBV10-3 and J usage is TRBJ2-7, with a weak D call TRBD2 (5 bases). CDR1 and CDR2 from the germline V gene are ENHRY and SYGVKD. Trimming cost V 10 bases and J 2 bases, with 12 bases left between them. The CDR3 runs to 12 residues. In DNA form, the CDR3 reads TGTGCCACCAGGACTCCTCCCTACGAGCAGTACTTC. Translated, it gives CATRTPPYEQYF.

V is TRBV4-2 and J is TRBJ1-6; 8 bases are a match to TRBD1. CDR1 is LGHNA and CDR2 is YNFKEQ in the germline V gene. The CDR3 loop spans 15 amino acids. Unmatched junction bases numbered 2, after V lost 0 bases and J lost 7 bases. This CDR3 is CASSQERQGNSPLHF. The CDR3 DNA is TGTGCCAGCAGCCAAGAGAGACAGGGGAATTCACCCCTCCACTTT.

This CDR3 reads CASSGTGTDTGELFF. DNA of the CDR3: TGTGCCAGCTCAGGGACAGGAACGGACACCGGGGAGCTGTTTTTT. This sequence joins TRBV18 and TRBJ2-2; 8 bases line up with TRBD1. The junction had 5 bases not matched to a gene; V was cut back by 5 bases and J by 3 bases. The germline CDR1 and CDR2 sequences are KGHSH and LQKENI. This CDR3 region has 15 residues.

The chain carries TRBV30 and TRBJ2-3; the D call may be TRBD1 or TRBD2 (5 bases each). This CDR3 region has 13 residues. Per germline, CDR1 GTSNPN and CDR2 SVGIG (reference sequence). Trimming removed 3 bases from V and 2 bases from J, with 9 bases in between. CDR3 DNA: TGTGCCTGGAGGGGGGTCCCCACAGATACGCAGTATTTT. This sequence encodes CAWRGVPTDTQYF.